These 15 T cell receptor beta chains share one sample of origin, sequenced in a study of OX40 agonist ivuxolimab in advanced cancers. Some clones are missing from TCRdb's copy, which holds only in-frame ones; the method was immunoSEQ multiplex PCR. The data hold about 83,000 clones, with roughly 80% observed a single time. This sample comprised CD4+ or CD8+ T cells sorted from blood, obtained in a trial of the OX40 agonist ivuxolimab. The source of these receptors is an adult with an advanced solid tumor such as melanoma, head and neck, liver or kidney cancer.

This clone ranks as medium-sized. The chain uses TRBV19 and TRBJ2-6; D is ambiguous. V was shortened by 3 bases and J by 1 base, with 10 bases between the two germline ends. The CDR3 extends over 16 amino acids. The germline CDR1 and CDR2 sequences are LNHDA and SQIVND (reference sequence). CDR3 sequence: CASSIVGASGANVLTF. The CDR3, as DNA: TGTGCCAGTAGTATCGTCGGAGCTTCTGGGGCCAACGTCCTGACTTTC.

The chain has TRBV13 and TRBJ2-1; the match to TRBD1 covers 7 bases. Germline V lookup: CDR1 PRHDT, CDR2 FYEKMQ (reference sequence). The CDR3 is 15 amino acids. Trimming cost V 5 bases and J 8 bases; bases outside gene matches: 12. CDR3 residues: CASSPPDRKIDEQFF. In nucleotides, the CDR3 is TGTGCCAGCAGCCCTCCGGACAGGAAGATAGATGAGCAGTTCTTC.

This rearrangement joins TRBV2 to TRBJ1-2; 9 positions agree with TRBD1. CDR3 length: 15 amino acids. Germline values: CDR1 SNHLY, CDR2 FYNNEI. V shed 3 bases, J shed 5 bases, and the junction held 7 bases outside the gene matches. For the CDR3, the DNA is TGTGCCAGCAGTGAGGGGACAGGGACTTTTTATGGCTACACCTTC. As protein: CASSEGTGTFYGYTF.

The J gene is TRBJ1-1, the V gene TRBV18; TRBD1 matches 9 bases. This CDR3 contains 15 residues. Germline V CDR1 and CDR2: KGHSH, LQKENI. V gave up 4 bases and J gave up 5 bases; unmatched junction bases: 8. CDR3 bases: TGTGCCAGCTCACGGGGACAGGGAGAAGTGACTGAAGCTTTCTTT. Its translation: CASSRGQGEVTEAFF.

The chain combines TRBV9 with TRBJ2-2, with D unclear. Trimming removed 2 bases from V and 2 bases from J, with 1 base in between. The germline V gene has CDR1 SGDLS and CDR2 YYNGEE. The CDR3 loop spans 12 amino acids. CDR3: CASSVNTGELFF. CDR3 DNA: TGTGCCAGCAGCGTTAACACCGGGGAGCTGTTTTTT.

This chain joins TRBV29-1 and TRBJ1-4; D might be TRBD1 (6 bases). The germline V gene encodes CDR1 SQVTM and CDR2 ANQGSEA. The germline V and J ends were trimmed by 5 bases and 7 bases, with 17 bases remaining between them. There are 14 residues in the CDR3. CDR3 nucleotides: TGCAGCGTTATGAGGGGGGGGCGGAGTGAAAAACTGTTTTTT. Protein sequence: CSVMRGGRSEKLFF.

The genes are TRBV11-2 and TRBJ2-7; D ambiguous. The germline V and J ends were trimmed by 0 bases and 2 bases, with 8 bases remaining between them. CDR3 length equals 14 residues. The germline CDR1 and CDR2 sequences are SGHAT and FQNNGV. As DNA, the CDR3 is TGTGCCAGCAGCTTAGATCGGAGCACCTACGAGCAGTACTTC. The encoded protein is CASSLDRSTYEQYF.

The gene calls are TRBV12-5 and TRBJ2-3; D gene ambiguous. Germline V gene lookup returns CDR1 LGHNT and CDR2 FRNRAP. The CDR3 has 14 residues. V shed 5 bases and J shed 2 bases, with 11 bases lying between them. CDR3 bases: TGTGCTAGTGGTCCGCTCACTTACACAGATACGCAGTATTTT. Its translation is CASGPLTYTDTQYF.

V usage is TRBV19 and J usage is TRBJ2-2; TRBD2 is a possible D gene (5 bases). The CDR3 length is 17 residues. Germline CDR1 LNHDA, CDR2 SQIVND (reference sequence). The ends were cut back, 10 bases at V and 4 bases at J, with 25 bases in the middle. The chain's CDR3 is CATPRTGSPSGTGELFF. The CDR3 region has the DNA TGTGCCACCCCGAGGACGGGGTCTCCCTCGGGCACCGGGGAGCTGTTTTTT.

This clone appeared a few times. The chain combines TRBV7-8 with TRBJ1-5; D unclear. Between the trimmed V and J ends, which lost 2 bases and 4 bases, there was a span of 3 bases. In germline, CDR1 is SGHVS, CDR2 FQNEAQ. This CDR3 has 12 amino acids. DNA for the CDR3: TGTGCCAGCAGCTTATCGAATCAGCCCCAGCATTTT. Amino acids: CASSLSNQPQHF.

The chain couples TRBV27 to TRBJ1-5, with D possibly TRBD1 on 5 matching bases. The germline gives CDR1 MNHEY, CDR2 SMNVEV (reference sequence). V gave up 8 bases and J gave up 3 bases, with 11 bases separating them. This CDR3 has 13 residues. This CDR3 is CASGGGYNQPQHF. CDR3 nucleotides: TGTGCCAGCGGGGGGGGGTACAATCAGCCCCAGCATTTT.

The chain joins TRBV5-5 to TRBJ1-5, with 8 bases matching TRBD1. The J segment lost 9 bases and the V segment lost 0 bases, leaving 11 bases of the junction unmatched. The CDR3 totals 16 residues. Germline assignment: CDR1 SGHKS and CDR2 YYEKEE (reference sequence). The CDR3 DNA follows: TGTGCCAGCAGCTTGGGAGGGGACAGGACGCGAATGCCCCAGCATTTT. It encodes CASSLGGDRTRMPQHF.

This chain uses TRBV7-8 with TRBJ2-7; possible D gene TRBD1, 6 bases. Trimming stripped 1 base from V and 3 bases from J, with 19 bases between. This CDR3 has 17 residues. Germline assignment: CDR1 SGHVS and CDR2 FQNEAQ. CDR3 sequence reads: CASSLGGRTLLVYEQYF. DNA for the CDR3: TGTGCCAGCAGCTTAGGGGGGCGGACCCTCTTGGTCTACGAGCAGTACTTC.

This clone appeared a few times. This chain uses TRBV7-9 with TRBJ1-1; D is undetermined. The V end was cut by 5 bases, the J end by 0 bases, with 16 bases between. The germline gives CDR1 SEHNR, CDR2 FQNEAQ (reference sequence). The CDR3 loop spans 16 amino acids. CDR3: CASSPGIVPLNTEAFF. The DNA for the CDR3 is TGTGCCAGCAGCCCGGGGATCGTCCCCTTGAACACTGAAGCTTTCTTT.

The J gene is TRBJ1-5, the V gene TRBV30; D may be TRBD1 (5 bases). The CDR3 spans 12 residues. V was clipped by 1 base and J by 11 bases, with 12 bases between them. The germline V gene has CDR1 GTSNPN and CDR2 SVGIG (reference sequence). The CDR3 sequence is CAWSAGYRAQHF. CDR3 sequence (DNA): TGTGCCTGGAGTGCAGGGTATCGGGCCCAGCATTTT.